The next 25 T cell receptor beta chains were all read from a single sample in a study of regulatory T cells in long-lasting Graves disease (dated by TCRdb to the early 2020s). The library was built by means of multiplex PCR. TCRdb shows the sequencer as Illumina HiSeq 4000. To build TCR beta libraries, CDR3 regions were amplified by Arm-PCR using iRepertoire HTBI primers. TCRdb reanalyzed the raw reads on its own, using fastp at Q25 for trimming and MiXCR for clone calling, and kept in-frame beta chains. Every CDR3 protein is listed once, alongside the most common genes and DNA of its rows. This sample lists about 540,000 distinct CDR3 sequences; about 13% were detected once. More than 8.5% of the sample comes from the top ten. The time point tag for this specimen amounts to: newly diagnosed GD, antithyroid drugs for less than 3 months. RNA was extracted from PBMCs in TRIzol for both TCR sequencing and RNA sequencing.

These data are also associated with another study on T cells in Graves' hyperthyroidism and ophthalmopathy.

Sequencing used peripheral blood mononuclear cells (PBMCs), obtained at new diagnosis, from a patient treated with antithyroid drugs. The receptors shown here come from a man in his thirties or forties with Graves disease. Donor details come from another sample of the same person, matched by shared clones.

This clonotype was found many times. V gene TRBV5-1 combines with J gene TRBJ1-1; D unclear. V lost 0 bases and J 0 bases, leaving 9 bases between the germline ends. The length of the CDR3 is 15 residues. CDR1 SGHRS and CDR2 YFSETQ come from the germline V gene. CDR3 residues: CASSLVTSLNTEAFF. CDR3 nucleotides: TGCGCCAGCAGCTTGGTTACAAGTTTGAACACTGAAGCTTTCTTT.

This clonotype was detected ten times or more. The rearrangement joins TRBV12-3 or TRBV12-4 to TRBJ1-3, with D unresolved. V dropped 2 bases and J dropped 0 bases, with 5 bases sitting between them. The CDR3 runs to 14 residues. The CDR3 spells CASSLQLSGNTIYF. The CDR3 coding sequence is TGTGCCAGCAGTTTACAGCTCTCTGGAAACACCATATATTTT.

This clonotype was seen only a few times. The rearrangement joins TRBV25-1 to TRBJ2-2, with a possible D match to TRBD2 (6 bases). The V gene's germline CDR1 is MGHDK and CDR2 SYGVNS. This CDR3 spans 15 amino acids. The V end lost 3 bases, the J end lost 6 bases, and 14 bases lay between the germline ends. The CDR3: CASSDLEGYAGELFF. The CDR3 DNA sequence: TGTGCCAGCAGTGATCTGGAGGGTTACGCCGGGGAGCTGTTTTTT. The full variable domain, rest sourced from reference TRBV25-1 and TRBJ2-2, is EADIYQTPRYLVIGTGKKITLECSQTMGHDKMYWYQQDPGMELHLIHYSYGVNSTEKGDLSSESTVSRIRTEHFPLTLESARPSHTSQYLCASSDLEGYAGELFFGEGSRLTVL.

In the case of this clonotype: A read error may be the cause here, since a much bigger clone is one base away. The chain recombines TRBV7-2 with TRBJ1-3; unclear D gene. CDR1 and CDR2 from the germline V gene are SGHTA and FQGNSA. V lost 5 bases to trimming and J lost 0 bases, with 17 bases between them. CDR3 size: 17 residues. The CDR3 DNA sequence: TGTGCCAGCAGCCCACTCAATGATCACCACTCTGGAAACACCATATATTTT. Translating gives CASSPLNDHHSGNTIYF.

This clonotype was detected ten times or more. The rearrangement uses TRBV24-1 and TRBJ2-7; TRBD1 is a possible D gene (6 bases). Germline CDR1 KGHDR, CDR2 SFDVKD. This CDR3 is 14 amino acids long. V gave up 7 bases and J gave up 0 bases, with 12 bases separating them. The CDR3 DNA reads TGTGCCACCAGCCCGGGACACCTCTCCTACGAGCAGTACTTC. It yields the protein CATSPGHLSYEQYF.

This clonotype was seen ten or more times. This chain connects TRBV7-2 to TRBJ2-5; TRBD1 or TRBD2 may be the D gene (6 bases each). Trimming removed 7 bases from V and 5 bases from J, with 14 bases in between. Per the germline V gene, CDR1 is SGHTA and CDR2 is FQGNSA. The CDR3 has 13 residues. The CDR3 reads CASTKGGRETQYF. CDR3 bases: TGTGCCAGCACCAAAGGGGGGCGGGAGACCCAGTACTTC.

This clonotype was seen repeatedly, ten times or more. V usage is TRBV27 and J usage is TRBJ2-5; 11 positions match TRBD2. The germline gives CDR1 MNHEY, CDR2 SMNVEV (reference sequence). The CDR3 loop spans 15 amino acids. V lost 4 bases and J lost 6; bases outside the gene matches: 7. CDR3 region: CASSSRGLAVQTQYF. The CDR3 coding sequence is TGTGCCAGCAGTTCTCGGGGACTAGCGGTCCAGACCCAGTACTTC.

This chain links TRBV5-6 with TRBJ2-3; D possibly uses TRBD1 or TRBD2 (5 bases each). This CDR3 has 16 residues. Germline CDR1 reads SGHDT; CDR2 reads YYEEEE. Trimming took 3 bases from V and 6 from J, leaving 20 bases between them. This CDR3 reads CASSSRALGTSDTQYF. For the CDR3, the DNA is TGTGCCAGCAGCTCCCGGGCCTTAGGGACCTCCGATACGCAGTATTTT. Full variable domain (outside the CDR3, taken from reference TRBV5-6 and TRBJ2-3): DAGVTQSPTHLIKTRGQQVTLRCSPKSGHDTVSWYQQALGQGPQFIFQYYEEEERQRGNFPDRFSGHQFPNYSSELNVNALLLGDSALYLCASSSRALGTSDTQYFGPGTRLTVL.

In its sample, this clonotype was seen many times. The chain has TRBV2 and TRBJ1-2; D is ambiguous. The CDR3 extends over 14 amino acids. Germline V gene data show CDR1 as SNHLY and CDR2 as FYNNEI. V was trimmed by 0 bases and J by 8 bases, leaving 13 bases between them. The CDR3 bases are TGTGCCAGCAGTGAAGCGAGCAGGTCCGGAGGCTACACCTTC. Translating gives CASSEASRSGGYTF. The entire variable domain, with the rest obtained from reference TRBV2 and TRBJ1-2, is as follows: EPEVTQTPSHQVTQMGQEVILRCVPISNHLYFYWYRQILGQKVEFLVSFYNNEISEKSEIFDDQFSVERPDGSNFTLKIRSTKLEDSAMYFCASSEASRSGGYTFGSGTRLTVV.

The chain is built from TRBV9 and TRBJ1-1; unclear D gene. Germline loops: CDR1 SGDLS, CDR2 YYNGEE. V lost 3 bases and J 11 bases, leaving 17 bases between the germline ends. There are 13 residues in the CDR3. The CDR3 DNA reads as TGTGCCAGCAGCGCGGGAGGTGACGCCGGGGCTTTCTTT. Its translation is CASSAGGDAGAFF.

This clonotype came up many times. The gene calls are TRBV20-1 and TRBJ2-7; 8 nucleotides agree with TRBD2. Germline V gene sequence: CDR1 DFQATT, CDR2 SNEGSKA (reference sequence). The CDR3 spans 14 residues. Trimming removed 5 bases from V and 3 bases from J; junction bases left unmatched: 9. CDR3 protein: CSAGTSGSYYEQYF. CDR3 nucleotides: TGCAGTGCTGGAACTAGCGGTAGTTACTACGAGCAGTACTTC.

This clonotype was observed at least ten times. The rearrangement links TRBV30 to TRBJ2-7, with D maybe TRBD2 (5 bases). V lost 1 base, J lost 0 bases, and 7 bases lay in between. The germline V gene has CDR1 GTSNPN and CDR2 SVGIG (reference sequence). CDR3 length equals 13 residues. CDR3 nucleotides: TGTGCCTGGAGTGAAGGGAGCTCCTACGAGCAGTACTTC. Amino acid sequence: CAWSEGSSYEQYF. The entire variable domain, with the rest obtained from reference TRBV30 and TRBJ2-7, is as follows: SQTIHQWPATLVQPVGSPLSLECTVEGTSNPNLYWYRQAAGRGLQLLFYSVGIGQISSEVPQNLSASRPQDRQFILSSKKLLLSDSGFYLCAWSEGSSYEQYFGPGTRLTVT.

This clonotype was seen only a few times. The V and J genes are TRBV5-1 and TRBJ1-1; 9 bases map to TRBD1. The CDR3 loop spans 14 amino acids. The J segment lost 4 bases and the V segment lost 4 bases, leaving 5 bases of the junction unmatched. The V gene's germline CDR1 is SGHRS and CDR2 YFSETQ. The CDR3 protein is CASSLQGAPTEAFF. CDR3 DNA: TGCGCCAGCAGCCTACAGGGGGCGCCCACTGAAGCTTTCTTT.

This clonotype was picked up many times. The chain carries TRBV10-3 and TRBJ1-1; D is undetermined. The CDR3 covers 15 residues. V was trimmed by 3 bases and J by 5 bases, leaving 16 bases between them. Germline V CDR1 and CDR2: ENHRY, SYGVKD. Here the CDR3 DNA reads TGTGCCATCAGTGACCTAAACGCCCGAAGTACTGAAGCTTTCTTT. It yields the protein CAISDLNARSTEAFF.

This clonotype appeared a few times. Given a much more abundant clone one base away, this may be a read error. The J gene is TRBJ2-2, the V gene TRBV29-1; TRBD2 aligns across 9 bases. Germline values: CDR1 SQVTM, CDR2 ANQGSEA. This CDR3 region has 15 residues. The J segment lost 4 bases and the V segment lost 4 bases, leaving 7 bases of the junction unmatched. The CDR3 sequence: CSVGRLAGSTGELFF. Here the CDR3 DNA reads TGCAGCGTTGGGAGGCTAGCGGGAAGCACCGGGGAGCTGTTTTTT.

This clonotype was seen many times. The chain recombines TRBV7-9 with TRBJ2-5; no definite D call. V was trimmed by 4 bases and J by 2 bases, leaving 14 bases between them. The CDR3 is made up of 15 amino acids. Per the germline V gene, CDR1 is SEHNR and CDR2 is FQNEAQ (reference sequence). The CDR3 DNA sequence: TGTGCCAGCAGCTCTCTCGGGCCAGATCAAGAGACCCAGTACTTC. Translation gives CASSSLGPDQETQYF.

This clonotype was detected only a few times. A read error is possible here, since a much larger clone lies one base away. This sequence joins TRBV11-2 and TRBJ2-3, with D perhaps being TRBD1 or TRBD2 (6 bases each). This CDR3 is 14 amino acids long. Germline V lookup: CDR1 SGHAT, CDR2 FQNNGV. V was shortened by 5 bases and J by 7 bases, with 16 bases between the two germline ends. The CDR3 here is CASSVTNGGHTQYF. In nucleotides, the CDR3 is TGTGCCAGCAGCGTAACTAACGGGGGCCATACGCAGTATTTT.

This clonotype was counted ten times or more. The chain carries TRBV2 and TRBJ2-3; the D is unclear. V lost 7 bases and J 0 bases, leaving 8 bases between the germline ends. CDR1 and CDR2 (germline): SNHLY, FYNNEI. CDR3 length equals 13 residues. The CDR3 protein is CASNGRSTDTQYF. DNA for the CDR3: TGTGCCAGCAACGGGCGTAGCACAGATACGCAGTATTTT.

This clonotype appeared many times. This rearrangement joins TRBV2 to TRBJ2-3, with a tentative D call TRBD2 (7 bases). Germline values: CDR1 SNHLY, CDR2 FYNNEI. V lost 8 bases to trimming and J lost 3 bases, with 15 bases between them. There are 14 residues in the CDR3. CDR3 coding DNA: TGTGCCAGCCCCGGGGGGCGGGGGACAGATACGCAGTATTTT. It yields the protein CASPGGRGTDTQYF.

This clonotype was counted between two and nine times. The CDR3 protein is CASSTGRLTDRADTEAFF. DNA of the CDR3: TGTGCCAGCAGCACCGGCCGTCTGACGGACAGGGCCGACACTGAAGCTTTCTTT. The V call is TRBV7-9, the J call TRBJ1-1, with TRBD1 identical over 8 bases. Trimming cost V 5 bases and J 3 bases; bases outside gene matches: 17. Germline CDR1 reads SEHNR; CDR2 reads FQNEAQ (reference sequence). The CDR3 length is 18 residues.

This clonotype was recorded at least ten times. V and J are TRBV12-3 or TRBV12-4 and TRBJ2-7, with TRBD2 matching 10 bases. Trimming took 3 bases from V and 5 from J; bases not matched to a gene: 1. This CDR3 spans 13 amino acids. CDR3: CASSFSGRNEQYF. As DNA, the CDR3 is TGTGCCAGCAGTTTTAGCGGGAGGAACGAGCAGTACTTC.

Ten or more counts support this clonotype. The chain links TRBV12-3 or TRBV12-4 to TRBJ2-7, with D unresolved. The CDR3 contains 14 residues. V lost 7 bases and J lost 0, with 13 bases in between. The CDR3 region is CASTSTDHSYEQYF. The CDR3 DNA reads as TGTGCCAGCACCTCCACGGACCACTCCTACGAGCAGTACTTC.

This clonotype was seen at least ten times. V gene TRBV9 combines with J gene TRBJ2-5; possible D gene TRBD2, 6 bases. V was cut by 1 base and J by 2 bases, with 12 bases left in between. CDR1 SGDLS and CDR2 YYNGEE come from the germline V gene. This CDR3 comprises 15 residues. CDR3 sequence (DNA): TGTGCCAGCAGCGTAAGCGCGGGAAATCAAGAGACCCAGTACTTC. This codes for CASSVSAGNQETQYF.

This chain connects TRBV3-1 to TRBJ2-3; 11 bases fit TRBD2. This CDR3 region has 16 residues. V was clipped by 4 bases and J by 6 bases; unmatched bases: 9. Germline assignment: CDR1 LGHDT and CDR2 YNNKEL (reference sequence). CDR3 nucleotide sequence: TGTGCCAGCAGCCCCCGGGATAGCGGGGGGGGGGATACGCAGTATTTT. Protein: CASSPRDSGGGDTQYF.

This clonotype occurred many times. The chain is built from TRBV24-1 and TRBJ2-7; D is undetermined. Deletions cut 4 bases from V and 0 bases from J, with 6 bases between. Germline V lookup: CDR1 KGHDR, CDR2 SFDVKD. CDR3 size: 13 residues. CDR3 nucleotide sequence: TGTGCCACCAGTGACTCGAGCTCCTACGAGCAGTACTTC. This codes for CATSDSSSYEQYF.